These T cell receptor beta chains were read from a single sample in a study of cytomegalovirus exposure and HLA in healthy donors. The protocol was immunoSEQ multiplex PCR, while the TCRdb copy is restricted to in-frame clones and leaves out a portion. In the table there are about 120,000 clones, around three quarters of which are singletons. The sequencing input was PBMCs. All receptors derive from a male donor in good health and CMV-seronegative. Both conserved end residues are part of each CDR3. Only part of the rows carry a size: once, few, many, or a class if the clone is expanded.

j_call: TRBJ2-6; v_call: TRBV30; clone_size: NA; cdr3_aa: CAWSRDRVTISGANGLTF
j_call: TRBJ2-7; v_call: TRBV28; clone_size: NA; cdr3_aa: CASSSSGIPYEQYF
j_call: TRBJ2-5; v_call: TRBV5-1; clone_size: NA; cdr3_aa: CASSGGGLETQYF
j_call: TRBJ1-2; v_call: TRBV27; clone_size: few; cdr3_aa: CASRTGTGGGYTF
j_call: TRBJ2-1; v_call: TRBV7-8; clone_size: NA; cdr3_aa: CASSLRLRRDNEQFF
j_call: TRBJ2-1; v_call: TRBV5-1; clone_size: NA; cdr3_aa: CASLSDQGVYNEQFF
j_call: TRBJ2-6; v_call: TRBV29-1; clone_size: few; cdr3_aa: CSVSGRSSGANGLTF
j_call: TRBJ1-2; v_call: TRBV4-2; clone_size: NA; cdr3_aa: CASSQETGRHYGYTF
j_call: TRBJ2-2; v_call: TRBV10-2; clone_size: NA; cdr3_aa: CASSESLLAGATTGELFF
j_call: TRBJ2-3; v_call: TRBV14; clone_size: NA; cdr3_aa: CASSPKPGTSGGQDTQYF